The TCR beta chain under discussion was sequenced for a study of blood T cell repertoires in COVID-19. The repertoire was sequenced with immunoSEQ multiplex PCR; TCRdb's copy has only in-frame clones and lacks some. This table holds a few hundred thousand clones, over 75% found once. Per the germline V gene, CDR1 is PRHDT and CDR2 is FYEKMQ (reference sequence). The V end was cut by 0 bases, the J end by 7 bases, with 12 bases between. The CDR3 is 14 amino acids. This receptor was identified in a woman in her 40s who had recovered from COVID-19. Sequenced: PBMCs or T cells enriched from blood (not recorded which). The genes are TRBV13 and TRBJ1-2; D gene ambiguous. CDR3 nucleotide sequence: TGTGCCAGCAGCTTAGGCTCAGGTAGTCGTGGCTACACCTTC. It yields the protein CASSLGSGSRGYTF.